The clone carrying this T cell receptor (beta chain) came up a few times. Antigen: not known. The CDR3 has 16 residues. Germline V gene lookup returns CDR1 SGHNT and CDR2 YENEEA. V was cut by 1 base and J by 1 base, with 10 bases left in between. The data stem from a study of CD8 T cells in ankylosing spondylitis. Findings and limits, study-wide: Disease-linked clones displayed a CD8+ phenotype and appeared relatively rarely in peripheral blood. A TCR beta motif made of roughly eight highly homologous variants seemed typical of ankylosing spondylitis blood. Significantly higher representation of disease-linked clones was reported for matched ankylosing spondylitis synovial fluid. Earlier reports found some motif variants in synovial fluid and blood in reactive arthritis.

Quantitative 5'-RACE with molecular barcodes was used to make the TCR beta libraries. TCRdb analysed the 5' RACE reads with MiXCR anew, one entry per CDR3 protein. The table includes roughly 350,000 distinct CDR3 sequences, 6.5% to 10% detected once. This chain links TRBV11-3 with TRBJ2-2; the D call may be TRBD1 or TRBD2 (5 bases each). The source material was blood, either unsorted or a sorted T cell fraction (not recorded which). The clonotype was recovered from a male donor with ankylosing spondylitis. CDR3 protein: CASSLVGTMNTGELFF. In nucleotides, the CDR3 is TGTGCCAGCAGCTTAGTTGGGACGATGAACACCGGGGAGCTGTTTTTT. Supplemented by reference TRBV11-3 and TRBJ2-2, the full variable domain reads EAGVVQSPRYKIIEKKQPVAFWCNPISGHNTLYWYLQNLGQGPELLIRYENEEAVDDSQLPKDRFSAERLKGVDSTLKIQPAELGDSAVYLCASSLVGTMNTGELFFGEGSRLTVL.